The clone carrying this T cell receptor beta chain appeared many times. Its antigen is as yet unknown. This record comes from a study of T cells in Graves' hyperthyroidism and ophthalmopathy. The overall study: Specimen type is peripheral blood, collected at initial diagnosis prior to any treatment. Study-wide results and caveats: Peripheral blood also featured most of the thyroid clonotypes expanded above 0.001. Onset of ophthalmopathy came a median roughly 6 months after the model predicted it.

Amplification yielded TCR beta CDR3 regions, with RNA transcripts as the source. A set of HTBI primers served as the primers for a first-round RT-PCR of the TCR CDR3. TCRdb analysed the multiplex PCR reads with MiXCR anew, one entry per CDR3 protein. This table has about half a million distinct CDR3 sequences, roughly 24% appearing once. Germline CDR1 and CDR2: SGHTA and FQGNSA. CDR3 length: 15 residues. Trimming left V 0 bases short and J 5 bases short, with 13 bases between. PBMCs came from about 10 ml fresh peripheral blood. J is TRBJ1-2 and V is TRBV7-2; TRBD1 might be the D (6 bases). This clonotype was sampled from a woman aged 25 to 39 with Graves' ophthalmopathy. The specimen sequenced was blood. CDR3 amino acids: CASSLAHGGGYGYTF. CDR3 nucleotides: TGTGCCAGCAGCTTAGCGCACGGGGGCGGGTATGGCTACACCTTC.